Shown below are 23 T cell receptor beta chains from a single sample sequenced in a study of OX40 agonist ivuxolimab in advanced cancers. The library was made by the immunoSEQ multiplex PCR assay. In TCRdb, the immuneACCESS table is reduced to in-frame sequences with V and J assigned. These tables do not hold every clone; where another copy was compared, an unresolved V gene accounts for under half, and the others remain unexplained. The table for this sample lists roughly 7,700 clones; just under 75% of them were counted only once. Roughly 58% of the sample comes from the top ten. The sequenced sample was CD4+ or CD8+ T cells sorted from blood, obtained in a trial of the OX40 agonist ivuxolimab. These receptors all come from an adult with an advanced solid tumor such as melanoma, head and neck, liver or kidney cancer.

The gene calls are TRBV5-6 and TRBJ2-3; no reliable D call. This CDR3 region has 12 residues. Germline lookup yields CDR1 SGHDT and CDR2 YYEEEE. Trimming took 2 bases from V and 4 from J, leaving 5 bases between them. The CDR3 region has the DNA TGTGCCAGCAGCTTCTGGGCAGATACGCAGTATTTT. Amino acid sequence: CASSFWADTQYF.

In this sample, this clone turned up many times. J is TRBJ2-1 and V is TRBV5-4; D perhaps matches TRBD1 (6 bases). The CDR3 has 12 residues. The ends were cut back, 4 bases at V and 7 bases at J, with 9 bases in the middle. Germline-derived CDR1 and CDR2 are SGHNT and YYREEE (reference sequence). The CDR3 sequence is CASSRGQNEQFF. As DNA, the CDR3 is TGTGCCAGCAGCCGTGGACAGAATGAGCAGTTCTTC.

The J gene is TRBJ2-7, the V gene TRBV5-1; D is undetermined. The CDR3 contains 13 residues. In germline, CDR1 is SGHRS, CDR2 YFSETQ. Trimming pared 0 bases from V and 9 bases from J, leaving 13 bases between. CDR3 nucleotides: TGCGCCAGCAGCTTGGCGCAGTCGTTGGTGCAGTACTTC. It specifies CASSLAQSLVQYF. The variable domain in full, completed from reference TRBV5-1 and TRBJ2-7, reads KAGVTQTPRYLIKTRGQQVTLSCSPISGHRSVSWYQQTPGQGLQFLFEYFSETQRNKGNFPGRFSGRQFSNSRSEMNVSTLELGDSALYLCASSLAQSLVQYFGPGTRLTVT.

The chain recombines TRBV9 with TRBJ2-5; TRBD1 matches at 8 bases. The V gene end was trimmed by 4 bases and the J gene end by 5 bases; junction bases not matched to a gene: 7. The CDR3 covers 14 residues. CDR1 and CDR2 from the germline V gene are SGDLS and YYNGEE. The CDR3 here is CASSPWTGTETQYF. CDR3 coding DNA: TGTGCCAGCAGCCCCTGGACAGGGACGGAGACCCAGTACTTC.

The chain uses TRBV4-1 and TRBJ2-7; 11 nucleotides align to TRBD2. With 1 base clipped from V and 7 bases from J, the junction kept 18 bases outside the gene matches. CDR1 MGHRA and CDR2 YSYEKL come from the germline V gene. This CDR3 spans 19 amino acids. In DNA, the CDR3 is TGCGCCAGCAGCCAAGGAGGCTTCCGACTAGCGGGAACCGGGGAAGAGCAGTACTTC. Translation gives CASSQGGFRLAGTGEEQYF.

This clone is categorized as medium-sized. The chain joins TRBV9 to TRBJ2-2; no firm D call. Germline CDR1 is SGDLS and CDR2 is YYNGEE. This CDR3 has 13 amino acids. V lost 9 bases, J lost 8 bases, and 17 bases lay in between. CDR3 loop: CATDGTTMGELFF. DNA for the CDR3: TGTGCCACGGACGGAACGACAATGGGGGAGCTGTTTTTT.

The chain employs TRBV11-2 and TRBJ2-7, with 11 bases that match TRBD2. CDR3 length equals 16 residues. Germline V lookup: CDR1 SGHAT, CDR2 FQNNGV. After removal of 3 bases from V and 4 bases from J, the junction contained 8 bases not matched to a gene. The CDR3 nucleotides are TGTGCCAGCAGCTTGGGCCCTAGCGGGGGGTTGTACGAGCAGTACTTC. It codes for CASSLGPSGGLYEQYF.

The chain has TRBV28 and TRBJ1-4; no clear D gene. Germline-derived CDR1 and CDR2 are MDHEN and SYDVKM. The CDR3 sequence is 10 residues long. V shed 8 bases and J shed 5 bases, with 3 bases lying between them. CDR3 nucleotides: TGTGCCAGCCGGAATGAAAAACTGTTTTTT. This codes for CASRNEKLFF.

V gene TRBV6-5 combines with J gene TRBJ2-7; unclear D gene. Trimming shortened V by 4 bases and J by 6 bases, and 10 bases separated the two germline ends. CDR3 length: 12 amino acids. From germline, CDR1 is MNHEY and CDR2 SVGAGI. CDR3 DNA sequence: TGTGCCAGCAGTTTCTACTCGGTCGAGCAGTACTTC. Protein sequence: CASSFYSVEQYF.

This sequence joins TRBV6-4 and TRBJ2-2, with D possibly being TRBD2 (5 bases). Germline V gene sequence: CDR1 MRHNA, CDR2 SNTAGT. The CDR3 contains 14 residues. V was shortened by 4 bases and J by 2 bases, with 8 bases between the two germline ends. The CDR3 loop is CASSVEGNTGELFF. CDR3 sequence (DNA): TGTGCCAGCAGTGTTGAGGGAAACACCGGGGAGCTGTTTTTT.

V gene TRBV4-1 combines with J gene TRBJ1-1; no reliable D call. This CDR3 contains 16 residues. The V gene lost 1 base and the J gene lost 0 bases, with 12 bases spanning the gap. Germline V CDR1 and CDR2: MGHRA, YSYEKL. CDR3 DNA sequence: TGCGCCAGCAGCCAAGTTCCGAGTACTATGAACACTGAAGCTTTCTTT. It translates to CASSQVPSTMNTEAFF.

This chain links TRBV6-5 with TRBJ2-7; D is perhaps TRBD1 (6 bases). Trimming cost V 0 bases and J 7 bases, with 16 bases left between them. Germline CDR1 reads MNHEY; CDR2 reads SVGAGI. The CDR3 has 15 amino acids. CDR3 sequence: CASSYSGIPQGEQYF. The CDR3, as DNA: TGTGCCAGCAGTTACTCCGGGATCCCTCAGGGGGAGCAGTACTTC.

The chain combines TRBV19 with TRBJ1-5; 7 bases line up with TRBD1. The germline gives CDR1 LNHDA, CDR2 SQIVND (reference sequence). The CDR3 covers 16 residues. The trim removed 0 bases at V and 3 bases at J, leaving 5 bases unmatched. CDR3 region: CASSIDLGQNNQPQHF. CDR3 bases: TGTGCCAGTAGTATAGACCTGGGACAGAACAATCAGCCCCAGCATTTT.

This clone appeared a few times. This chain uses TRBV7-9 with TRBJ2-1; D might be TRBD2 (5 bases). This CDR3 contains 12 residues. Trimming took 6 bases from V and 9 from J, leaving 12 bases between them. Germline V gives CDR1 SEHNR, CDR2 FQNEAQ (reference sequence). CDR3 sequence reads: CASRTRAGEQFF. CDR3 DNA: TGTGCCAGCAGAACTCGGGCGGGTGAGCAGTTCTTC. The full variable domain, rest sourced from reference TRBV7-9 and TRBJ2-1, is DTGVSQNPRHKITKRGQNVTFRCDPISEHNRLYWYRQTLGQGPEFLTYFQNEAQLEKSRLLSDRFSAERPKGSFSTLEIQRTEQGDSAMYLCASRTRAGEQFFGPGTRLTVL.

The CDR3 loop reads CASSVDRFTEAFF. For the CDR3, the DNA is TGCGCCAGCAGCGTGGACAGGTTCACTGAAGCTTTCTTT. The chain has TRBV5-1 and TRBJ1-1, with TRBD1 identical over 7 bases. Germline CDR1 and CDR2: SGHRS and YFSETQ. The ends lost 4 bases at V and 4 bases at J; junction bases unmatched: 4. The CDR3 is made up of 13 amino acids.

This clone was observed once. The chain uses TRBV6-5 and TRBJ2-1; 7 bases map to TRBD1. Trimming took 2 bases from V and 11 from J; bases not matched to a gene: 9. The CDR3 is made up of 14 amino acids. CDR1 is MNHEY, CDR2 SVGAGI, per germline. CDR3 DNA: TGTGCCAGCAGTTACATGACAGGGAATAAGCAGCAGTTCTTC. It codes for CASSYMTGNKQQFF.

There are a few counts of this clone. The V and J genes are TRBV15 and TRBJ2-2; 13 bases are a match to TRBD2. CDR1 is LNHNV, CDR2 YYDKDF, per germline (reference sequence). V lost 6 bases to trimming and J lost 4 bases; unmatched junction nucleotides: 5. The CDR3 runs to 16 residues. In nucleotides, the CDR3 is TGTGCCACCAGACCACTAGCGGGGGGGACCACCGGGGAGCTGTTTTTT. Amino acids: CATRPLAGGTTGELFF.

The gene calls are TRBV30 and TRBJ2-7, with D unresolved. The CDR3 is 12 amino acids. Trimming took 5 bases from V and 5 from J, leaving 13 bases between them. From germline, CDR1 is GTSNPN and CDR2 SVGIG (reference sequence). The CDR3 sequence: CAWALLRDEQYF. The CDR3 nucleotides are TGTGCCTGGGCCCTCTTAAGGGACGAGCAGTACTTC.

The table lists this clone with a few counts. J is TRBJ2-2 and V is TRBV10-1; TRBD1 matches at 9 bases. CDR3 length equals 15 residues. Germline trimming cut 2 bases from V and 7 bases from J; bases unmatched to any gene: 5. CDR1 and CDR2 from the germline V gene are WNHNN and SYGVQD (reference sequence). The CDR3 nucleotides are TGCGCCAGCAGTGAGAGGGACAGGGCTGACGGGGAGCTGTTTTTT. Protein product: CASSERDRADGELFF.

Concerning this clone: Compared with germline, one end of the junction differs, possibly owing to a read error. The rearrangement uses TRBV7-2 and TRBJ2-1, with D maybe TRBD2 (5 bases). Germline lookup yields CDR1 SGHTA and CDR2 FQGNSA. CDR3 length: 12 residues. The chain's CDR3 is CASSHGGIEQFF. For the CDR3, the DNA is TGCGCCAGCAGCCATGGAGGAATTGAGCAGTTCTTC.

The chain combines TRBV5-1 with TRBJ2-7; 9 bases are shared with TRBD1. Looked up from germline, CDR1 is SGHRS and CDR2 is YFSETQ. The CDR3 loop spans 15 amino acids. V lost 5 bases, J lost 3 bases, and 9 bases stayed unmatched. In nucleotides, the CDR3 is TGCGCCAGCAGATGGGCTGGGACAGGGAGCTACGAGCAGTACTTC. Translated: CASRWAGTGSYEQYF.

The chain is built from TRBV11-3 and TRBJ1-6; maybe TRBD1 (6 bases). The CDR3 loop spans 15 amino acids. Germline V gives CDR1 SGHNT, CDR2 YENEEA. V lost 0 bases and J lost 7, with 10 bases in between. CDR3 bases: TGTGCCAGCAGCTTAGAATGGACAGAGAATTCACCCCTCCACTTT. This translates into CASSLEWTENSPLHF.

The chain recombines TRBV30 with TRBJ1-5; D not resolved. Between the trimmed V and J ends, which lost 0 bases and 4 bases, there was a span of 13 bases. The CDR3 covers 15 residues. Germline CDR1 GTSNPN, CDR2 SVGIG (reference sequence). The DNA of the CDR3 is TGTGCCTGGAGTGTAGCCGGGAACCCTAATCAGCCCCAGCATTTT. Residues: CAWSVAGNPNQPQHF.